This T cell receptor (beta chain) was identified during a study of T-cell reconstitution after alpha-beta-depleted transplantation in children. The study, taken as a whole, reports: One year after transplant, T-cell counts and diversity came mostly from newly produced T cells.

CDR1 and CDR2 (germline): MNHEY, SVGAGI. The CDR3 covers 16 residues. The junction had 4 bases not matched to a gene; V was cut back by 0 bases and J by 5 bases. The library targeted TCRbeta and was prepared with unique molecular identifiers. Using its own MiXCR run on the PCR reads, TCRdb lists one record per CDR3 protein. The repertoire consists of around 190,000 distinct CDR3 sequences, with roughly 7% occurring once and the leading ten covering about 5.9%. This clonotype was seen many times. Its cognate antigen is unknown. V and J are TRBV6-5 and TRBJ2-1, with 10 bases that match TRBD1. This sequence was found in a boy under 10 years old with acute lymphoblastic leukemia, due to receive a stem cell transplant. The starting material was PBMCs, obtained before TCRalphabeta/CD19-depleted stem cell transplant. CDR3 protein: CASSYSSGTGDNEQFF. The CDR3 region has the DNA TGTGCCAGCAGTTACTCGTCTGGGACAGGGGACAATGAGCAGTTCTTC.